Below are 23 T cell receptor beta chains sequenced from a single sample in a study of cytomegalovirus exposure and HLA in healthy donors. The repertoire was sequenced with immunoSEQ multiplex PCR; TCRdb's copy has only in-frame clones and lacks some. Of over 150,000 clones listed, under 95% are singletons. The sequenced sample consisted of PBMCs. These receptors were obtained from a woman aged 18-29 years in good health and CMV-seropositive.

This chain links TRBV7-2 with TRBJ1-5; tentative D call: TRBD1 (5 bases). The germline V gene encodes CDR1 SGHTA and CDR2 FQGNSA. Trimming shortened V by 2 bases and J by 9 bases, and 8 bases separated the two germline ends. This CDR3 spans 12 amino acids. The CDR3: CASSLMGGPQHF. CDR3 coding DNA: TGTGCCAGCAGCTTAATGGGGGGGCCCCAGCATTTT.

V gene TRBV28 combines with J gene TRBJ2-7; TRBD2 aligns across 12 bases. Germline V gene data show CDR1 as MDHEN and CDR2 as SYDVKM. The CDR3 runs 15 residues. Losses at the gene ends were 4 bases for V and 4 bases for J; bases not matched to a gene: 5. CDR3 in amino acids: CASSSRLAGVYEQYF. Here the CDR3 DNA reads TGTGCCAGCAGTTCCAGACTAGCGGGAGTGTACGAGCAGTACTTC. The full variable domain, with the rest looked up from reference TRBV28 and TRBJ2-7, is DVKVTQSSRYLVKRTGEKVFLECVQDMDHENMFWYRQDPGLGLRLIYFSYDVKMKEKGDIPEGYSVSREKKERFSLILESASTNQTSMYLCASSSRLAGVYEQYFGPGTRLTVT.

CDR3 in DNA: TGTGCCAGCAGTTCACCCGAGGGGGACAAAAACATTCAGTACTTC. It encodes CASSSPEGDKNIQYF. J is TRBJ2-4 and V is TRBV28; D is perhaps TRBD1 (6 bases). This CDR3 is built from 15 residues. The V gene's germline CDR1 is MDHEN and CDR2 SYDVKM. V was pared by 4 bases and J by 3 bases, with 13 bases between.

CDR3 region: CASSLAPGVGNIQYF. The CDR3 coding sequence is TGCGCCAGCAGCTTGGCCCCAGGGGTGGGAAACATTCAGTACTTC. The rearrangement uses TRBV5-1 and TRBJ2-4; tentatively, D is TRBD1 (6 bases). Germline loops: CDR1 SGHRS, CDR2 YFSETQ. This CDR3 has 15 amino acids. The germline V and J ends were trimmed by 0 bases and 6 bases, with 13 bases remaining between them.

V usage is TRBV11-2 and J usage is TRBJ2-7, with D possibly being TRBD2 (6 bases). V dropped 2 bases and J dropped 0 bases, with 14 bases sitting between them. Per the germline V gene, CDR1 is SGHAT and CDR2 is FQNNGV. CDR3 length: 16 amino acids. The CDR3 DNA follows: TGTGCCAGCAGCTTACTGGGTGGAGGGAGCTCCTACGAGCAGTACTTC. Translated: CASSLLGGGSSYEQYF.

This clone has just a few counts. The V gene is TRBV30, the J gene TRBJ1-2; possibly TRBD1 for D (6 bases). The CDR3 totals 13 residues. Trimming removed 2 bases at V and 4 bases at J, with 11 bases between. Germline values: CDR1 GTSNPN, CDR2 SVGIG (reference sequence). In DNA, the CDR3 is TGTGCCTGGAGTCAGGGGCTGGGCTATGGCTACACCTTC. Translating gives CAWSQGLGYGYTF.

V gene TRBV7-9 combines with J gene TRBJ2-6; 8 nucleotides align to TRBD1. The V gene's germline CDR1 is SEHNR and CDR2 FQNEAQ (reference sequence). The length of the CDR3 is 15 residues. Germline trimming cut 7 bases from V and 4 bases from J; bases unmatched to any gene: 6. The CDR3 nucleotides read TGTGCCAGCAAACTGACAGGGGCCGGGGCCAACGTCCTGACTTTC. Protein: CASKLTGAGANVLTF. The variable domain in full, with the rest retrieved from reference TRBV7-9 and TRBJ2-6, is DTGVSQNPRHKITKRGQNVTFRCDPISEHNRLYWYRQTLGQGPEFLTYFQNEAQLEKSRLLSDRFSAERPKGSFSTLEIQRTEQGDSAMYLCASKLTGAGANVLTFGAGSRLTVL.

The rearrangement uses TRBV4-1 and TRBJ1-1; 8 bases fit TRBD1. The germline V gene has CDR1 MGHRA and CDR2 YSYEKL. With V trimmed by 1 base and J by 6 bases, 13 bases remained unmatched. There are 17 residues in the CDR3. CDR3 in DNA: TGCGCCAGCAGCCAAGGTCCTGTCAGGGGGCGCGTTGCTGAAGCTTTCTTT. Its translation: CASSQGPVRGRVAEAFF.

The rearrangement links TRBV14 to TRBJ1-6; no reliable D call. The CDR3 loop spans 15 amino acids. CDR1 is SGHDN and CDR2 is FVKESK in the germline V gene. V lost 1 base and J 6 bases, leaving 10 bases between the germline ends. The CDR3, as DNA: TGTGCCAGCAGCCAAGTCCTGGGCAGTAATTCACCCCTCCACTTT. Translation gives CASSQVLGSNSPLHF.

The gene calls are TRBV6-1 and TRBJ1-5; 7 bases match TRBD1. J was trimmed by 0 bases and V by 2 bases; bases with no gene match: 10. The germline V gene has CDR1 MNHNS and CDR2 SASEGT. The CDR3 has 18 amino acids. The CDR3 sequence: CASSENRGFGYSNQPQHF. DNA of the CDR3: TGTGCCAGCAGTGAAAACAGGGGATTCGGATATAGCAATCAGCCCCAGCATTTT.

This rearrangement joins TRBV21-1 to TRBJ2-7; TRBD2, as called in the table, went unchecked against the DNA. TRBV21-1 is a documented pseudogene. The CDR3 extends over 18 amino acids. The CDR3 sequence is CASSKRASGRARGYEQYF. The CDR3 DNA sequence: TGTGCCAGCAGCAAACGGGCTAGCGGGAGGGCTCGGGGATACGAGCAGTACTTC.

The V gene is TRBV15, the J gene TRBJ2-1; TRBD2 aligns across 10 bases. This CDR3 has 20 residues. Per germline, CDR1 LNHNV and CDR2 YYDKDF (reference sequence). With 0 bases clipped from V and 7 bases from J, the junction kept 18 bases outside the gene matches. The CDR3 loop reads CATSRDGLAGASLGVNEQFF. In DNA form, the CDR3 reads TGTGCCACCAGCAGAGATGGGCTAGCGGGAGCTTCCCTTGGGGTAAATGAGCAGTTCTTC.

J is TRBJ2-5 and V is TRBV6-5; 8 nucleotides align to TRBD1. The germline V gene encodes CDR1 MNHEY and CDR2 SVGAGI. The trim removed 7 bases at V and 5 bases at J, leaving 9 bases unmatched. This CDR3 contains 14 residues. The CDR3 region is CASMPPTGAETQYF. The CDR3 DNA reads as TGTGCCAGCATGCCCCCGACAGGGGCTGAGACCCAGTACTTC.

The chain links TRBV9 to TRBJ2-7; D might be TRBD1 (7 bases). V lost 0 bases to trimming and J lost 3 bases, with 16 bases between them. This CDR3 contains 16 residues. CDR1 SGDLS and CDR2 YYNGEE come from the germline V gene. DNA for the CDR3: TGTGCCAGCAGCGTAGCCCCAGGGGGGAGTGGCTACGAGCAGTACTTC. Translating it yields CASSVAPGGSGYEQYF.

This rearrangement joins TRBV4-3 to TRBJ2-1; D is perhaps TRBD2 (6 bases). V lost 3 bases to trimming and J lost 1 base, with 10 bases between them. The CDR3 length is 15 residues. Per germline, CDR1 LGHNA and CDR2 YSLEER. The CDR3 here is CASSQDGGSYNEQFF. The CDR3 nucleotides read TGCGCCAGCAGCCAGGACGGGGGTTCCTACAATGAGCAGTTCTTC.

The chain joins TRBV2 to TRBJ2-3, with D hard to call. Germline V gives CDR1 SNHLY, CDR2 FYNNEI. The V end lost 3 bases, the J end lost 4 bases, and 5 bases lay between the germline ends. The CDR3 extends over 12 amino acids. This CDR3 is CASSDAADTQYF. Written as DNA, the CDR3 is TGTGCCAGCAGTGATGCGGCAGATACGCAGTATTTT.

CDR3 nucleotides: TGTGCCAGTAGTCCAGGACAGGGTTTCATTTCACCCCTCCACTTT. This codes for CASSPGQGFISPLHF. The chain employs TRBV19 and TRBJ1-6; 8 nucleotides match TRBD1. CDR1 is LNHDA, CDR2 SQIVND, per germline (reference sequence). The CDR3 spans 15 residues. Trimming removed 5 bases from V and 9 bases from J; junction bases left unmatched: 9.

The CDR3, as DNA: TGTGCCAGCAGCCAAAATCGCTACGAGCAGTACTTC. Translated, it gives CASSQNRYEQYF. The chain uses TRBV14 and TRBJ2-7; D unclear. The V gene lost 2 bases and the J gene lost 3 bases, with 5 bases spanning the gap. The CDR3 length is 12 residues. CDR1 and CDR2 from the germline V gene are SGHDN and FVKESK.

CDR3 protein: CASSLWREHSNQPQHF. The CDR3 DNA reads as TGTGCCAGCAGTTTATGGCGGGAACACAGCAATCAGCCCCAGCATTTT. The chain employs TRBV27 and TRBJ1-5; no definite D call. This CDR3 region has 16 residues. Per the germline V gene, CDR1 is MNHEY and CDR2 is SMNVEV (reference sequence). V shed 1 base and J shed 1 base, with 11 bases lying between them.

This clone was observed a single time. The V call is TRBV5-1, the J call TRBJ2-2, with 10 positions matching TRBD2. The CDR3 has 18 amino acids. V gave up 6 bases and J gave up 6 bases; unmatched junction bases: 17. Germline CDR1 is SGHRS and CDR2 is YFSETQ. CDR3 sequence: CASKADLILAGTPGELFF. CDR3 nucleotide sequence: TGCGCCAGCAAAGCCGACCTGATACTAGCGGGAACTCCCGGGGAGCTGTTTTTT.

CDR3 sequence reads: CASSQKGGSHSPLHF. The CDR3 DNA sequence: TGTGCCAGTAGTCAAAAAGGGGGTTCCCATTCACCCCTCCACTTT. The V call is TRBV19, the J call TRBJ1-6; D might be TRBD1 (6 bases). Per germline, CDR1 LNHDA and CDR2 SQIVND (reference sequence). V was clipped by 5 bases and J by 8 bases, with 16 bases between them. This CDR3 is 15 amino acids long.

The J gene is TRBJ1-1, the V gene TRBV15, with 9 bases identical to TRBD1. V was pared by 3 bases and J by 4 bases, with 6 bases of the junction left unmatched. Germline V gene sequence: CDR1 LNHNV, CDR2 YYDKDF (reference sequence). The CDR3 runs to 15 residues. As DNA, the CDR3 is TGTGCCACCAGCAGGGACAGGGGCCTTCCCACTGAAGCTTTCTTT. The encoded protein is CATSRDRGLPTEAFF.

This chain joins TRBV7-9 and TRBJ2-5; D not certain. This CDR3 is built from 13 residues. Looked up from germline, CDR1 is SEHNR and CDR2 is FQNEAQ (reference sequence). The ends were cut back, 3 bases at V and 4 bases at J, with 9 bases in the middle. CDR3 nucleotide sequence: TGTGCCAGCAGCTTTGGGCAGGTAGAGACCCAGTACTTC. Translated: CASSFGQVETQYF.